These T cell receptor beta chains were read from a single sample in a study of OX40 agonist ivuxolimab in advanced cancers. Some clones are missing from TCRdb's copy, which holds only in-frame ones; the method was immunoSEQ multiplex PCR. The table lists just under 80,000 clones, around 89% of them singletons. The sequenced sample was CD4+ or CD8+ T cells sorted from blood, obtained in a trial of the OX40 agonist ivuxolimab. Receptors were obtained from an adult with an advanced solid tumor such as melanoma, head and neck, liver or kidney cancer. Both conserved end residues are part of each CDR3. A D gene is named only where the DNA matches it firmly.

v_call: TRBV6-4; d_call: TRBD2; cdr3_aa: CASNSGGLGQGEQFF
v_call: TRBV9; d_call: .; cdr3_aa: CASSPFPGGSTYEQYF
v_call: TRBV9; d_call: .; cdr3_aa: CASSVGPEGNSPLHF
v_call: TRBV6-5; d_call: .; cdr3_aa: CASSPGQTYEQYF
v_call: TRBV5-4; d_call: .; cdr3_aa: CASTPYLGSYEQYF
v_call: TRBV5-1; d_call: .; cdr3_aa: CASSLMFRDPQAHNEQFF
v_call: TRBV4-1; d_call: .; cdr3_aa: CASSQDVFGKYNEQFF
v_call: TRBV18; d_call: TRBD2; cdr3_aa: CASSPGLADLNTGELFF
v_call: TRBV27; d_call: .; cdr3_aa: CASSGPGSLWGYTF
v_call: TRBV5-1; d_call: TRBD2; cdr3_aa: CASKLGGGRAISNTQYF
v_call: TRBV6-1; d_call: TRBD2; cdr3_aa: CACTSAFSTDTQYF
v_call: TRBV7-2; d_call: .; cdr3_aa: CASSHLKGGGYTF
v_call: TRBV5-4; d_call: .; cdr3_aa: CASSLEDNYGYTF
v_call: TRBV9; d_call: .; cdr3_aa: CASSVAAEPASWQFF
v_call: TRBV27; d_call: TRBD1; cdr3_aa: CASRTGTGVGESGYTF
v_call: TRBV7-9; d_call: .; cdr3_aa: CASSFGLMNTEAFF
v_call: TRBV11-2; d_call: .; cdr3_aa: CASSPGYAGELFF
v_call: TRBV7-2; d_call: .; cdr3_aa: CASRATLNTEAFF
v_call: TRBV9; d_call: TRBD2; cdr3_aa: CASSVASLAGGNTDTQYF
v_call: TRBV7-9; d_call: .; cdr3_aa: CASSLVGRGYNEQFF
v_call: TRBV19; d_call: TRBD1; cdr3_aa: CASSFYRDRLERANYGYTF
v_call: TRBV2; d_call: .; cdr3_aa: CASSRGYYGYTF
v_call: TRBV27; d_call: TRBD1; cdr3_aa: CASTHAGAGGSYEQYF
v_call: TRBV5-1; d_call: TRBD1; cdr3_aa: CASSFGSRTGIQETQYF
v_call: TRBV25-1; d_call: .; cdr3_aa: CASSESHSAGEQYF
v_call: TRBV11-2; d_call: .; cdr3_aa: CASSPSGGRAVAEAFF
v_call: TRBV2; d_call: .; cdr3_aa: CASSEDLYEQYF
v_call: TRBV13; d_call: .; cdr3_aa: CASSLEARLGAGYSYNEQFF
v_call: TRBV19; d_call: TRBD1; cdr3_aa: CASSTTGGNGYTF
v_call: TRBV20-1; d_call: .; cdr3_aa: CSASRPGGYTF
v_call: TRBV7-2; d_call: TRBD1; cdr3_aa: CASSAMTGLTVSEAFF
v_call: TRBV18; d_call: .; cdr3_aa: CASSPQQGYEQYF
v_call: TRBV2; d_call: .; cdr3_aa: CASSDLGRGYGYTF
v_call: TRBV7-2; d_call: .; cdr3_aa: CASSPVAETQYF
v_call: TRBV5-1; d_call: .; cdr3_aa: CASSFSGNHGDTQYF
v_call: TRBV2; d_call: TRBD1; cdr3_aa: CASFRDRGNEKLFF
v_call: TRBV6-5; d_call: .; cdr3_aa: CASQDRATNEKLFF
v_call: TRBV30; d_call: .; cdr3_aa: CAWSVVGYGYTF
v_call: TRBV10-2; d_call: .; cdr3_aa: CASSGDQNTEAFF
v_call: TRBV19; d_call: .; cdr3_aa: CASSISGLYQETQYF
v_call: TRBV7-6; d_call: TRBD1; cdr3_aa: CASSLLSPIQGAGMNTEAFF
v_call: TRBV18; d_call: .; cdr3_aa: CASSPVKNTEAFF
v_call: TRBV5-6; d_call: .; cdr3_aa: CASSLARGRGREQYF
v_call: TRBV27; d_call: TRBD1; cdr3_aa: CASSPRTGTLNTEAFF
v_call: TRBV10-2; d_call: TRBD1; cdr3_aa: CASRGDSEAFF
v_call: TRBV5-1; d_call: .; cdr3_aa: CASSLGPLLGNTIYF
v_call: TRBV19; d_call: .; cdr3_aa: CASSRTDYMNTEAFF
v_call: TRBV5-1; d_call: TRBD2; cdr3_aa: CASSSRASGSDEQFF
v_call: TRBV5-1; d_call: TRBD2; cdr3_aa: CASSLVSSGTPPSDTQYF
v_call: TRBV19; d_call: .; cdr3_aa: CARGEKGLNTEAFF
v_call: TRBV27; d_call: .; cdr3_aa: CASSLAQGITEAFF
v_call: TRBV19; d_call: .; cdr3_aa: CASSLQGNTGELFF
v_call: TRBV4-3; d_call: .; cdr3_aa: CASSQGVGLSYEQYF
v_call: TRBV10-3; d_call: TRBD2; cdr3_aa: CATAPPGLADNEQFF
v_call: TRBV7-2; d_call: .; cdr3_aa: CASSLAKMPQYF
v_call: TRBV14; d_call: TRBD1; cdr3_aa: CASSQDRGSSGNTIYF
v_call: TRBV5-1; d_call: TRBD2; cdr3_aa: CASSYAGGPETQYF
v_call: TRBV6-5; d_call: .; cdr3_aa: CASSYAAGSAGYEQYF
v_call: TRBV10-3; d_call: .; cdr3_aa: CAISERPYNEQFF
v_call: TRBV18; d_call: .; cdr3_aa: CASSPPLWDGSSYEQYF